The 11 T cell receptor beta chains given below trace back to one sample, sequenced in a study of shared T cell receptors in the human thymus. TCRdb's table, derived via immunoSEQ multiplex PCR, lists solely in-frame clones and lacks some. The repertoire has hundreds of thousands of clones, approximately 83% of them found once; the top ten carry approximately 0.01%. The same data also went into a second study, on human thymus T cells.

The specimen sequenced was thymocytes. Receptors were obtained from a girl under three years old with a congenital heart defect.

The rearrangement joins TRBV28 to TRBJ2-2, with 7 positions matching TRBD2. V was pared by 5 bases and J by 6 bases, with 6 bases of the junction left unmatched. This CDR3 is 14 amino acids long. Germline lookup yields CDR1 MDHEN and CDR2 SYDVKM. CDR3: CASSRTSWAGELFF. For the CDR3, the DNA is TGTGCCAGCAGTAGGACTAGTTGGGCCGGGGAGCTGTTTTTT.

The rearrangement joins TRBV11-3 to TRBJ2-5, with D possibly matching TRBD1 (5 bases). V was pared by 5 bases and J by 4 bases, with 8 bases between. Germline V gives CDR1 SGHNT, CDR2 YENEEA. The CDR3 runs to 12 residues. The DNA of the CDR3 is TGTGCCAGCAGCCTTGACAGAGAGACCCAGTACTTC. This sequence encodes CASSLDRETQYF.

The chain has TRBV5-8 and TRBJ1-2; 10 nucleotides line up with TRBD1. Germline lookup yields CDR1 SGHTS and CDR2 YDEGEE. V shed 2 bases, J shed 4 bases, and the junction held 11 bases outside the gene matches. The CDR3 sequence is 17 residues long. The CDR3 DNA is TGTGCCAGCAGCTTCTCGGGACAGGGGAACGGCCTCTATGGCTACACCTTC. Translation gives CASSFSGQGNGLYGYTF.

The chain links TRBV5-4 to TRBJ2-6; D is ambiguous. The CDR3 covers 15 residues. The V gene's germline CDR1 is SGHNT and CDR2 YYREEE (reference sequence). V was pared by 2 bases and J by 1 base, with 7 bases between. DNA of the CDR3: TGTGCCAGCAGCTTAGACGGGTCTGGGGCCAACGTCCTGACTTTC. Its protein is CASSLDGSGANVLTF.

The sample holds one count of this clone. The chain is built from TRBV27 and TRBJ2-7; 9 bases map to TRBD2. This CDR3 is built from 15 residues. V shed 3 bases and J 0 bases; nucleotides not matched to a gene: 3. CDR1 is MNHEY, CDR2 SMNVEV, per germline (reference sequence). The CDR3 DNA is TGTGCCAGCAGTTTGGGGCGGGGGGGCTCCTACGAGCAGTACTTC. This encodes CASSLGRGGSYEQYF.

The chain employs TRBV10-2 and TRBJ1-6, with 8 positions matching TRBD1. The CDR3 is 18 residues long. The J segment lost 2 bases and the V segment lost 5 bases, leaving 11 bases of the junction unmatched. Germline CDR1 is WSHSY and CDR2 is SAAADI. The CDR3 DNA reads TGCGCCAGCAGTCTCGGACAGGGAGAAGTCCCCTATAATTCACCCCTCCACTTT. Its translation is CASSLGQGEVPYNSPLHF.

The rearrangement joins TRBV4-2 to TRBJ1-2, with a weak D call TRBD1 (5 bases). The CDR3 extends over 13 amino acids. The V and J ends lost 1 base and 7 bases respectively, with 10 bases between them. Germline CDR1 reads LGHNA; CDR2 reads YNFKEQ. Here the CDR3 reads CASSQVGQGGYTF. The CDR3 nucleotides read TGTGCCAGCAGCCAAGTAGGGCAGGGTGGCTACACCTTC.

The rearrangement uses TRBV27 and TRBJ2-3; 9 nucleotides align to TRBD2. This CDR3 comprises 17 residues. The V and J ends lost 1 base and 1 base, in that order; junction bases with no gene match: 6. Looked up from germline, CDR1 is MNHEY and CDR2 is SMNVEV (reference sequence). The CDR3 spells CASSLCGGGAGTDTQYF. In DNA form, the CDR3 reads TGTGCCAGCAGTTTATGTGGCGGGGGGGCGGGCACAGATACGCAGTATTTT.

The CDR3 region is CASTQGGVWAKNIQYF. CDR3 bases: TGTGCCAGCACTCAAGGGGGAGTTTGGGCCAAAAACATTCAGTACTTC. The rearrangement links TRBV5-4 to TRBJ2-4; D is possibly TRBD1 (6 bases). Germline V CDR1 and CDR2: SGHNT, YYREEE (reference sequence). The V gene lost 6 bases and the J gene lost 1 base, with 17 bases spanning the gap. This CDR3 region has 16 residues.

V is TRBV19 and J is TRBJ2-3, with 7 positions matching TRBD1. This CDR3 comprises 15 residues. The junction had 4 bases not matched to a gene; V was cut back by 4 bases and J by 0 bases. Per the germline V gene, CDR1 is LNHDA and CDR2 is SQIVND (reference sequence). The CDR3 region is CASSRDSASTDTQYF. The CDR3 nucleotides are TGTGCCAGTAGTAGGGACAGCGCTAGCACAGATACGCAGTATTTT.

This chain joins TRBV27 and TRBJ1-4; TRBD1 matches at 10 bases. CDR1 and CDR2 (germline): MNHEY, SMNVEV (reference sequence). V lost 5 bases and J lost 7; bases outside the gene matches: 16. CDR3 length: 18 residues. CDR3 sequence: CASSPTPGQGLISEKLFF. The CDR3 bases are TGTGCCAGCAGTCCGACCCCGGGACAGGGGTTAATAAGTGAAAAACTGTTTTTT.